This entry concerns a single T cell receptor beta chain. The source of the sample is a study of cytomegalovirus exposure and HLA in healthy donors. A multiplex PCR was run with 60 Vbeta primers and 13 Jbeta primers. Profiling relied on immunoSEQ multiplex PCR, and the TCRdb table lists in-frame clones only, not all of them. The table lists 200,000 to 250,000 clones, 76% of them singletons, with 0.6% to 0.65% in the top ten. This CDR3 has 11 amino acids. The germline CDR1 and CDR2 sequences are ENHRY and SYGVKD. Deletions cut 2 bases from V and 8 bases from J, with 4 bases between. The sample consisted of PBMCs. The TCR was taken from a man between 18 and 29 years old in good health and CMV-seronegative. The J gene is TRBJ2-1, the V gene TRBV10-3; D unresolved. The CDR3 protein is CAISERDEQFF. CDR3 sequence (DNA): TGTGCCATCAGTGAGCGGGATGAGCAGTTCTTC.